This T cell receptor beta chain was documented in a study of vaccination and CD4 T cells after COVID-19. Overall study context: Sampling post-COVID took place a median around 91 days after diagnosis (range 35 to 161).

In TCRdb, the PCR reads were re-called with MiXCR into one record per CDR3 protein. The top ten clones hold roughly 5.9% of a sample with 35,000 to 45,000 distinct CDR3 sequences, about 35% of them seen once. Time point reported: late sampling 161 to 241 days after vaccination in a few convalescent patients. Germline V gene lookup returns CDR1 SGHDT and CDR2 YYEEEE. After removal of 2 bases from V and 11 bases from J, the junction contained 10 bases not matched to a gene. This CDR3 comprises 15 residues. The clonotype originates from a human donor who had recovered from COVID-19. This chain connects TRBV5-6 to TRBJ2-1, with 10 bases matching TRBD2. Sequencing used CD4+ T cells from blood, obtained about 7 months after SARS-CoV-2 vaccination. The CDR3 sequence is CASSLVAGLADKQFF. As DNA, the CDR3 is TGTGCCAGCAGCTTAGTGGCAGGACTAGCGGATAAGCAGTTCTTC.